This TCR beta chain was identified in a study of CD8 T cells in ankylosing spondylitis. Quantitative 5'-RACE with molecular barcodes was used to make the TCR beta libraries. TCRdb ran MiXCR on the 5' RACE reads and lists one entry per CDR3 protein. This table has hundreds of thousands of distinct CDR3 sequences, roughly a tenth appearing once. Overall study results and limits: Certain motif variants had earlier appeared in reactive arthritis synovial fluid and blood. A TCR beta motif of 8 or 9 highly homologous variants appeared characteristic of ankylosing spondylitis blood.

The CDR3 length is 16 residues. Germline CDR1 reads SGHDT; CDR2 reads YYEEEE. The V and J ends lost 0 bases and 0 bases respectively, with 11 bases between them. As regards this clonotype: Its antigen is not identified. A much larger clonotype is one base distant, so this may be a read error. In this CDR3 the conserved last residue, phenylalanine or tryptophan, is missing, so a read error is likely.

The source material was blood, either unsorted or a sorted T cell fraction (not recorded which). The gene calls are TRBV5-6 and TRBJ2-3; D gene unclear. This receptor was identified in a male donor with ankylosing spondylitis or in good health (not recorded which). Written as DNA, the CDR3 is TGTGCCAGCAGCTTGGCGAACCCCCTAAGCACAGATACGCAGTATTAT. This sequence encodes CASSLANPLSTDTQYY.